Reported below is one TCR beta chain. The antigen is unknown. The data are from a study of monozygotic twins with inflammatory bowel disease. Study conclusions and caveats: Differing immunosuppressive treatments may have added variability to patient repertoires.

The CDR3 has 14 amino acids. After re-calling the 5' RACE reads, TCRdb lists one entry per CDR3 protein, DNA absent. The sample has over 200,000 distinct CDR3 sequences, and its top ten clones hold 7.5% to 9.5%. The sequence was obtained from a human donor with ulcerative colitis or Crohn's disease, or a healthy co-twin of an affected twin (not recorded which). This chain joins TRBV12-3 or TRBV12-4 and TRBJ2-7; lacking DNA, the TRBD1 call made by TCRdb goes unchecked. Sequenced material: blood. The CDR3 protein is CASSLGQASYEQYF.